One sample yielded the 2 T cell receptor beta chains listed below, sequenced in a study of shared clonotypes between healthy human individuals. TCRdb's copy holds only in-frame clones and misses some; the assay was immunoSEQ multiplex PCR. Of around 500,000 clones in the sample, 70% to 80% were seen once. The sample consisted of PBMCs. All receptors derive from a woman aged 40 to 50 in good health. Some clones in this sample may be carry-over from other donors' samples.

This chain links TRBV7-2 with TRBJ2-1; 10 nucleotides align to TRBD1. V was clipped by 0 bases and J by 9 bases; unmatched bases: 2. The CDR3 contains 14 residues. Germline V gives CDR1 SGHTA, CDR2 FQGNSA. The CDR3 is CASSLAGQGTEQFF. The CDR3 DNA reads TGTGCCAGCAGCTTAGCGGGACAGGGGACTGAGCAGTTCTTC.

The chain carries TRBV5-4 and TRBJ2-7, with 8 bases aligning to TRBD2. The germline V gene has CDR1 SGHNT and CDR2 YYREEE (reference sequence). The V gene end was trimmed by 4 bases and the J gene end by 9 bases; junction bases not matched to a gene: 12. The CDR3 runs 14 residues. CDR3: CASSAAGTSRSQYF. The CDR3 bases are TGTGCCAGCAGCGCCGCCGGGACTAGTCGATCGCAGTACTTC.